The clone carrying this T cell receptor beta chain appeared many times. Its specificity is not known. Germline V gene lookup returns CDR1 DFQATT and CDR2 SNEGSKA (reference sequence). Trimming took 0 bases from V and 2 from J, leaving 12 bases between them. CDR3 length: 15 residues. This sample was included in a study of Graves' ophthalmopathy and Graves' hyperthyroidism. Whole-study findings and limits: Ophthalmopathy progression was predicted by the model at 70.59% sensitivity and 72.22% specificity.

Ophthalmopathic donors had moderate-to-severe activity, CAS ≥3 and NOSPECS ≥4, with disease that had lasted under 3 months. Other autoimmune disease, uncontrolled infection, pregnancy and lactation led to exclusion. Scientists amplified the TCR beta CDR3 regions from RNA transcripts. RT-PCR in the first round used HTBI primers; a second-round multiplex PCR followed. One entry per CDR3 protein results from TCRdb running MiXCR on the multiplex PCR reads. This repertoire shows approximately 41,000 distinct CDR3 sequences, approximately 52% found once; its top ten account for 18%. The V gene is TRBV20-1, the J gene TRBJ2-3; D ambiguous. The receptor was derived from an adult man with Graves' ophthalmopathy. Sample: peripheral blood. CDR3 protein: CSARDPNHYTDTQYF. CDR3 nucleotide sequence: TGCAGTGCTAGAGATCCTAACCATTACACAGATACGCAGTATTTT.